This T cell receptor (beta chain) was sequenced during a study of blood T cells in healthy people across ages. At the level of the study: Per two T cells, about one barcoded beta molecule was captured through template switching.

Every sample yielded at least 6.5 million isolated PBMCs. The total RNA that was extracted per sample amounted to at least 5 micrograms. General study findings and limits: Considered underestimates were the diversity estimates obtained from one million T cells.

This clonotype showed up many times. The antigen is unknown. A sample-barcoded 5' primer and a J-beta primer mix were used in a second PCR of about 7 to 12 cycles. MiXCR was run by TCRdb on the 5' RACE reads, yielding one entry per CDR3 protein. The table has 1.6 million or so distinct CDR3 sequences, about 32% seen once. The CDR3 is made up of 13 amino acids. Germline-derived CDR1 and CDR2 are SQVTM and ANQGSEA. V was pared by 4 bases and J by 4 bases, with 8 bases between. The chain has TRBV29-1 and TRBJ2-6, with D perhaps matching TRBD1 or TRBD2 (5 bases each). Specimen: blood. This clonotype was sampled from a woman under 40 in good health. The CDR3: CSVGGAGANVLTF. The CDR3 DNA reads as TGCAGCGTTGGAGGGGCCGGGGCCAACGTCCTGACTTTC.